Listed here are 8 T cell receptor beta chains from one sample, sequenced in a study of T cell repertoires in cytomegalovirus infection. TCRdb reprocessed the reads via MiXCR and lists one record per CDR3 protein. The sample holds 35,000 or so distinct CDR3 sequences; just over 50% are singletons and the top ten take 90%. Their antigen targets remain unknown. The sample was CD8+ T cells from cultured PBMCs, taken from culture after CMV antigen stimulation. These receptors were obtained from a human donor in good health (CMV status not recorded). Some clones in this sample may be carry-over from other donors' samples.

The V and J genes are TRBV7-3 and TRBJ2-3; D may match TRBD1 or TRBD2 (5 bases each). The germline V gene encodes CDR1 SGHTA and CDR2 FQGTGA. The V end lost 0 bases, the J end lost 4 bases, and 11 bases lay between the germline ends. The length of the CDR3 is 15 residues. The CDR3: CASSLTGAGPDTQYF. CDR3 sequence (DNA): TGTGCCAGCAGCTTAACCGGGGCCGGGCCAGATACGCAGTATTTT. The full variable domain, with the rest looked up from reference TRBV7-3 and TRBJ2-3, is GAGVSQTPSNKVTEKGKYVELRCDPISGHTALYWYRQSLGQGPEFLIYFQGTGAADDSGLPNDRFFAVRPEGSVSTLKIQRTERGDSAVYLCASSLTGAGPDTQYFGPGTRLTVL.

This clonotype was found a few times. The J gene is TRBJ1-2, the V gene TRBV4-1; D perhaps matches TRBD1 (6 bases). Germline V gene lookup returns CDR1 MGHRA and CDR2 YSYEKL. V dropped 5 bases and J dropped 4 bases, with 11 bases sitting between them. The CDR3 is 13 amino acids. The CDR3 reads CASSLQGVYGYTF. DNA for the CDR3: TGCGCCAGCAGCTTACAGGGAGTCTATGGCTACACCTTC.

The J gene is TRBJ2-7, the V gene TRBV20-1; 7 nucleotides match TRBD1. The CDR3 has 14 amino acids. Germline trimming cut 6 bases from V and 0 bases from J; bases unmatched to any gene: 8. The germline V gene has CDR1 DFQATT and CDR2 SNEGSKA (reference sequence). The CDR3 DNA sequence: TGCAGTGCCATCGACAGGGAAAGCTCCTACGAGCAGTACTTC. Its protein product is CSAIDRESSYEQYF.

Of note for this clonotype: One end of the junction varies from germline; a read error may be responsible. The chain couples TRBV7-8 to TRBJ1-1; 7 bases map to TRBD1. The germline V gene encodes CDR1 SGHVS and CDR2 FQNEAQ. CDR3 size: 14 residues. CDR3 bases: TGTGCCAGCAGCTTAGTTACAGGGGCCGCTGAAGATTTCTTT. Translated, it gives CASSLVTGAAEDFF.

There are a few counts of this clonotype. The rearrangement links TRBV7-2 to TRBJ2-7; 12 bases are shared with TRBD2. Losses at the gene ends were 4 bases for V and 2 bases for J; bases not matched to a gene: 9. This CDR3 contains 17 residues. From germline, CDR1 is SGHTA and CDR2 FQGNSA. CDR3 sequence reads: CASSSSTSGGLTYEQYF. CDR3 sequence (DNA): TGTGCCAGCAGCTCTTCGACTAGCGGGGGCCTCACCTACGAGCAGTACTTC.

J is TRBJ2-2 and V is TRBV7-6; D uncertain. The CDR3 consists of 13 residues. Trimming shortened V by 7 bases and J by 2 bases, and 8 bases separated the two germline ends. Looked up from germline, CDR1 is SGHVS and CDR2 is FNYEAQ. CDR3: CASTRQNTGELFF. The CDR3 nucleotides read TGTGCCAGCACCCGTCAAAACACCGGGGAGCTGTTTTTT. The variable domain in full, with the rest retrieved from reference TRBV7-6 and TRBJ2-2, is GAGVSQSPRYKVTKRGQDVALRCDPISGHVSLYWYRQALGQGPEFLTYFNYEAQQDKSGLPNDRFSAERPEGSISTLTIQRTEQRDSAMYRCASTRQNTGELFFGEGSRLTVL.

This clonotype was observed a handful of times. The gene calls are TRBV19 and TRBJ2-1, with 7 bases matching TRBD2. The CDR3 has 14 residues. V shed 3 bases and J 1 base; nucleotides not matched to a gene: 0. Per the germline V gene, CDR1 is LNHDA and CDR2 is SQIVND (reference sequence). The CDR3 reads CASSMGGSYNEQFF. The CDR3 DNA sequence: TGTGCCAGTAGTATGGGGGGGTCCTACAATGAGCAGTTCTTC. The full variable domain, with the rest looked up from reference TRBV19 and TRBJ2-1, is DGGITQSPKYLFRKEGQNVTLSCEQNLNHDAMYWYRQDPGQGLRLIYYSQIVNDFQKGDIAEGYSVSREKKESFPLTVTSAQKNPTAFYLCASSMGGSYNEQFFGPGTRLTVL.

The chain uses TRBV6-1 and TRBJ2-1, with TRBD2 identical over 7 bases. Germline V gene data show CDR1 as MNHNS and CDR2 as SASEGT. J lost 2 bases, V lost 5 bases, and 6 bases had no gene match. CDR3 size: 15 residues. The CDR3 sequence is CASSLAEPPYNEQFF. The DNA for the CDR3 is TGTGCCAGCAGTCTAGCGGAGCCCCCCTACAATGAGCAGTTCTTC.